The source of this TCR beta chain is a study of technical replicates of blood from a handful of donors. Profiling relied on immunoSEQ multiplex PCR, and the TCRdb table lists in-frame clones only, not all of them. The repertoire includes approximately 100,000 clones, around 96% of them detected once, and over 0.2% sits in the top ten. The CDR3 spans 19 residues. Trimming took 5 bases from V and 4 from J; bases not matched to a gene: 20. CDR1 LNHDA and CDR2 SQIVND come from the germline V gene (reference sequence). This TCR was recovered from a human donor in good health. The V and J genes are TRBV19 and TRBJ2-3; the match to TRBD1 covers 8 bases. Material for sequencing was T cells isolated from PBMCs. CDR3: CASSSVTRTGRLPPDTQYF. The CDR3 DNA reads TGTGCCAGTAGTTCGGTCACCCGGACAGGGAGGTTGCCCCCAGATACGCAGTATTTT.